This T cell receptor (beta chain) was documented in a study of cytomegalovirus exposure and HLA in healthy donors. Study-wide results and limits: Associated with cytomegalovirus, according to the listing, were approximately 160 TCR beta chains.

A note on this clone: Its specificity is not known.

The PCR had 60 Vbeta and 13 Jbeta primers. Source study methods: A later analysis tallied approximately 80 million unique TCR beta chains, around 12 million of them shared. Sequenced by immunoSEQ multiplex PCR; TCRdb stores in-frame clones only, minus some. The V and J calls and clone size come from that table; D and trimming were worked out from the DNA. The sample holds some 77,000 clones; roughly 78% are singletons and the top ten take more than 2%. With V trimmed by 5 bases and J by 6 bases, 8 bases remained unmatched. CDR3 length: 15 residues. From germline, CDR1 is SGHVS and CDR2 FQNEAQ. Sequenced material: PBMCs. The chain links TRBV7-8 to TRBJ1-2; 11 nucleotides align to TRBD1. This TCR was sampled from a man aged 25-40 years in good health and CMV-seronegative. The CDR3 protein is CASSPGTGGGHGYTF. The CDR3 DNA sequence: TGTGCCAGCAGCCCGGGGACAGGGGGGGGTCATGGCTACACCTTC.